These 26 T cell receptor beta chains originate from one sample sequenced in a study of blood T cell repertoires in COVID-19. Method: immunoSEQ multiplex PCR; TCRdb's copy keeps in-frame clones and lacks some. The sample lists fewer than 350,000 clones; around 86% were seen once. Input material: PBMCs or T cells enriched from blood (not recorded which). The receptors come from a man aged 55 to 70 who had recovered from COVID-19.

The chain couples TRBV6-5 to TRBJ1-1; possibly TRBD1 for D (5 bases). Trimming removed 10 bases at V and 2 bases at J, with 14 bases between. This CDR3 contains 13 residues. CDR1 is MNHEY and CDR2 is SVGAGI in the germline V gene. The CDR3 DNA follows: TGTGCCACCCAAAACCAGGGAAACACTGAAGCTTTCTTT. It translates to CATQNQGNTEAFF.

The chain combines TRBV19 with TRBJ2-5, with 7 bases fitting TRBD1. Germline lookup yields CDR1 LNHDA and CDR2 SQIVND (reference sequence). This CDR3 spans 14 amino acids. Trimming cost V 7 bases and J 5 bases; bases outside gene matches: 10. The CDR3 region is CASMRTGREETQYF. CDR3 nucleotide sequence: TGTGCCAGTATGAGGACAGGACGTGAGGAGACCCAGTACTTC.

This chain connects TRBV7-3 to TRBJ2-3; D may be TRBD2 (6 bases). The V gene's germline CDR1 is SGHTA and CDR2 FQGTGA. The CDR3 is 16 residues long. Trimming took off 0 bases at V and 4 bases at J, with 14 bases between the two ends. The CDR3 region is CASSLTSGAWADTQYF. The CDR3 DNA is TGTGCCAGCAGCTTAACCTCGGGAGCCTGGGCAGATACGCAGTATTTT.

The chain couples TRBV3-1 (or the pseudogene TRBV3-2) to TRBJ2-3; 7 bases fit TRBD2. V gave up 1 base and J gave up 6 bases; unmatched junction bases: 4. Per germline, CDR1 LGHDT and CDR2 YNNKEL (reference sequence). The CDR3 runs 14 residues. This CDR3 is CASSQVVGGDTQYF. Here the CDR3 DNA reads TGTGCCAGCAGCCAAGTCGTGGGGGGGGATACGCAGTATTTT.

This clone was seen more than once but under ten times. The rearrangement uses TRBV28 and TRBJ1-5; D ambiguous. CDR3 size: 14 residues. V was cut by 2 bases and J by 6 bases, with 11 bases left in between. CDR1 and CDR2 from the germline V gene are MDHEN and SYDVKM. Here the CDR3 DNA reads TGTGCCAGCAGTTTAATGGTGAGGGTTCAGCCCCAGCATTTT. Encoded protein: CASSLMVRVQPQHF.

The chain joins TRBV7-2 to TRBJ2-5, with 10 positions matching TRBD2. V lost 5 bases, J lost 0 bases, and 9 bases stayed unmatched. This CDR3 comprises 17 residues. Germline V CDR1 and CDR2: SGHTA, FQGNSA. The DNA for the CDR3 is TGTGCCAGCAGCCCACGGGTTAGCGGGAGGTACCAAGAGACCCAGTACTTC. Protein sequence: CASSPRVSGRYQETQYF.

The gene calls are TRBV21-1 and TRBJ1-4; TRBD1 is the table's D call, not checked against the DNA. TRBV21-1 represents a pseudogene. The CDR3 consists of 19 residues. The chain's CDR3 is CASSNPSRDKFSTNEKLFF. In nucleotides, the CDR3 is TGTGCCAGCAGCAACCCCTCCCGGGACAAGTTTTCAACTAATGAAAAACTGTTTTTT.

The chain combines TRBV7-6 with TRBJ2-2; weak D call: TRBD2 (6 bases). The V end was cut by 5 bases, the J end by 4 bases, with 17 bases between. The CDR3 spans 16 residues. CDR1 and CDR2 (germline): SGHVS, FNYEAQ. The CDR3 is CASSHLGLSTTGELFF. Written as DNA, the CDR3 is TGTGCCAGCAGCCATCTGGGACTCTCCACCACCGGGGAGCTGTTTTTT.

The CDR3 DNA reads TGTGCCAGCAGTTTATATGCAGGCTACGAGCAGTACTTC. The encoded protein is CASSLYAGYEQYF. The chain has TRBV27 and TRBJ2-7; the D is unclear. V lost 1 base and J 3 bases, leaving 7 bases between the germline ends. The CDR3 has 13 residues. From germline, CDR1 is MNHEY and CDR2 SMNVEV (reference sequence).

The chain carries TRBV6-2 or TRBV6-3 and TRBJ1-5; TRBD1 aligns across 10 bases. With V trimmed by 6 bases and J by 5 bases, 4 bases remained unmatched. The CDR3 runs 14 residues. The germline V gene encodes CDR1 MNHEY and CDR2 SVGEGT. The CDR3 DNA is TGTGCCAGCAGCTCGACAGGGGGCGATCAGCCCCAGCATTTT. Translating it yields CASSSTGGDQPQHF.

V is TRBV7-9 and J is TRBJ2-5, with 7 bases fitting TRBD2. The CDR3 length is 15 residues. Germline lookup yields CDR1 SEHNR and CDR2 FQNEAQ (reference sequence). V trimming: 1 base; J trimming: 5 bases; junction bases outside the gene matches: 7. DNA for the CDR3: TGTGCCAGCAGCTTAGTGGGAGGGGTCGGGGAGACCCAGTACTTC. Translated: CASSLVGGVGETQYF.

V and J are TRBV5-1 and TRBJ2-3, with D perhaps TRBD1 (6 bases). The CDR3 covers 15 residues. Germline V gene sequence: CDR1 SGHRS, CDR2 YFSETQ. Trimming took 1 base from V and 6 from J, leaving 15 bases between them. The DNA for the CDR3 is TGCGCCAGCAGCTTGTTCCTCAACAGGGATGATACGCAGTATTTT. Translated: CASSLFLNRDDTQYF.

In this sample, this clone turned up once. This chain joins TRBV19 and TRBJ2-7; D may be TRBD1 (6 bases). This CDR3 has 17 residues. V was cut by 6 bases and J by 2 bases, with 23 bases left in between. Germline V CDR1 and CDR2: LNHDA, SQIVND (reference sequence). The CDR3 loop is CASSPLAQTGYPYEQYF. Here the CDR3 DNA reads TGTGCCAGTAGCCCCCTGGCCCAAACAGGGTATCCCTACGAGCAGTACTTC.

The chain joins TRBV5-4 to TRBJ1-1; 8 nucleotides line up with TRBD1. With 4 bases clipped from V and 11 bases from J, the junction kept 10 bases outside the gene matches. Germline V gene sequence: CDR1 SGHNT, CDR2 YYREEE (reference sequence). The CDR3 extends over 13 amino acids. The CDR3 loop reads CASSPILTGAAFF. CDR3 in DNA: TGTGCCAGCAGCCCGATCCTGACAGGGGCGGCTTTCTTT.

V gene TRBV30 combines with J gene TRBJ2-5, with D maybe TRBD1 (6 bases). The ends were cut back, 2 bases at V and 5 bases at J, with 9 bases in the middle. CDR1 and CDR2 from the germline V gene are GTSNPN and SVGIG (reference sequence). This CDR3 region has 12 residues. CDR3 bases: TGTGCCTGGAGTCTAGGGGGTGAGACCCAGTACTTC. Its protein product is CAWSLGGETQYF.

The J gene is TRBJ2-2, the V gene TRBV12-3 or TRBV12-4; no reliable D call. Trimming took 4 bases from V and 3 from J, leaving 6 bases between them. CDR3 length: 13 residues. This CDR3 reads CASSSQHTGELFF. The CDR3 nucleotides read TGTGCCAGCAGTTCACAACACACCGGGGAGCTGTTTTTT.

The chain joins TRBV7-9 to TRBJ1-3; D remains ambiguous. The CDR3 totals 16 residues. V gave up 3 bases and J gave up 0 bases, with 12 bases separating them. The germline gives CDR1 SEHNR, CDR2 FQNEAQ (reference sequence). Here the CDR3 DNA reads TGTGCCAGCAGCTTGCAGCGCCATTACTCTGGAAACACCATATATTTT. Translation: CASSLQRHYSGNTIYF.

This clone was recorded once. This sequence joins TRBV6-5 and TRBJ1-6; D gene unclear. Germline-derived CDR1 and CDR2 are MNHEY and SVGAGI. Trimming cost V 5 bases and J 3 bases, with 5 bases left between them. CDR3 length equals 13 residues. The CDR3 bases are TGTGCCAGCAGTACAGACTATAATTCACCCCTCCACTTT. Its translation is CASSTDYNSPLHF.

The J gene is TRBJ2-7, the V gene TRBV11-2, with D possibly being TRBD1 (6 bases). The CDR3 is 15 amino acids. The germline V gene encodes CDR1 SGHAT and CDR2 FQNNGV. The germline V and J ends were trimmed by 5 bases and 0 bases, with 14 bases remaining between them. The CDR3 here is CASSLGQRSSYEQYF. The CDR3 DNA is TGTGCCAGCAGCCTTGGACAGAGGAGCTCCTACGAGCAGTACTTC.

V and J are TRBV27 and TRBJ2-2, with D tentatively TRBD2 (6 bases). V was trimmed by 2 bases and J by 6 bases, leaving 13 bases between them. This CDR3 spans 15 amino acids. Germline V gene lookup returns CDR1 MNHEY and CDR2 SMNVEV (reference sequence). CDR3 residues: CASSLAGNSPGELFF. In DNA, the CDR3 is TGTGCCAGCAGTTTAGCGGGAAACTCTCCCGGGGAGCTGTTTTTT.

This sequence joins TRBV25-1 and TRBJ1-1; perhaps TRBD1 as D (5 bases). V lost 7 bases, J lost 11 bases, and 20 bases lay in between. The CDR3 is made up of 13 amino acids. The germline V gene encodes CDR1 MGHDK and CDR2 SYGVNS. The CDR3 DNA is TGTGCCAGCATCGGATTGGTTCGGGGGAAGGCTTTCTTT. Translated: CASIGLVRGKAFF.

This sequence joins TRBV5-1 and TRBJ2-2; D is possibly TRBD1 (5 bases). The CDR3 spans 16 residues. V lost 0 bases, J lost 4 bases, and 13 bases lay in between. Germline-derived CDR1 and CDR2 are SGHRS and YFSETQ. CDR3 sequence reads: CASSLVVQGGTGELFF. The CDR3 nucleotides read TGCGCCAGCAGCTTGGTGGTGCAGGGTGGCACCGGGGAGCTGTTTTTT. The variable domain in full, with the rest retrieved from reference TRBV5-1 and TRBJ2-2, is KAGVTQTPRYLIKTRGQQVTLSCSPISGHRSVSWYQQTPGQGLQFLFEYFSETQRNKGNFPGRFSGRQFSNSRSEMNVSTLELGDSALYLCASSLVVQGGTGELFFGEGSRLTVL.

This clone was detected only once. The chain joins TRBV28 to TRBJ2-5; no firm D call. There are 13 residues in the CDR3. The V gene lost 7 bases and the J gene lost 5 bases, with 14 bases spanning the gap. Germline CDR1 reads MDHEN; CDR2 reads SYDVKM. The CDR3 reads CASTLRFSETQYF. Here the CDR3 DNA reads TGTGCCAGCACTTTGAGGTTTTCGGAGACCCAGTACTTC. The entire variable domain, with the rest obtained from reference TRBV28 and TRBJ2-5, is as follows: DVKVTQSSRYLVKRTGEKVFLECVQDMDHENMFWYRQDPGLGLRLIYFSYDVKMKEKGDIPEGYSVSREKKERFSLILESASTNQTSMYLCASTLRFSETQYFGPGTRLLVL.

This rearrangement joins TRBV28 to TRBJ2-3; 7 bases are shared with TRBD2. From germline, CDR1 is MDHEN and CDR2 SYDVKM. The CDR3 length is 16 residues. The trim removed 4 bases at V and 3 bases at J, leaving 10 bases unmatched. CDR3 residues: CASSSFPSGGTDTQYF. The CDR3 coding sequence is TGTGCCAGCAGTTCCTTTCCTAGCGGAGGGACAGATACGCAGTATTTT.

This chain links TRBV7-3 with TRBJ2-1; no clear D. The CDR3 is 15 residues long. V lost 5 bases, J lost 0 bases, and 11 bases lay in between. The germline CDR1 and CDR2 sequences are SGHTA and FQGTGA. CDR3 sequence reads: CASSPNAISYNEQFF. DNA for the CDR3: TGTGCCAGCAGCCCAAACGCGATCTCCTACAATGAGCAGTTCTTC. The full variable domain, its missing parts supplied by reference TRBV7-3 and TRBJ2-1, is GAGVSQTPSNKVTEKGKYVELRCDPISGHTALYWYRQSLGQGPEFLIYFQGTGAADDSGLPNDRFFAVRPEGSVSTLKIQRTERGDSAVYLCASSPNAISYNEQFFGPGTRLTVL.

The rearrangement joins TRBV5-6 to TRBJ2-5; TRBD2 is a possible D gene (6 bases). The germline CDR1 and CDR2 sequences are SGHDT and YYEEEE. V lost 7 bases and J 5 bases, leaving 15 bases between the germline ends. The CDR3 is 13 residues long. For the CDR3, the DNA is TGTGCCAGCCGGGGGATTGAGGGGGAGACCCAGTACTTC. Protein product: CASRGIEGETQYF.